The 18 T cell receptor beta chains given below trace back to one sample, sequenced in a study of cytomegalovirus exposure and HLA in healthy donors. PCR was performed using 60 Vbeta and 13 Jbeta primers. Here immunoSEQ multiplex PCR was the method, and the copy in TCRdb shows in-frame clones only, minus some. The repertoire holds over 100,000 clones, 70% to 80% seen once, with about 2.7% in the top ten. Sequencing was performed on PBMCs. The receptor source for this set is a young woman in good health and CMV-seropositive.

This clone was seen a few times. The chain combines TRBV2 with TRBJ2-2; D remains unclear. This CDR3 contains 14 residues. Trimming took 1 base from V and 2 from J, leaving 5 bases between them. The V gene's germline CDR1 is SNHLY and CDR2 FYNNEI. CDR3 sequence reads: CASSEGGNTGELFF. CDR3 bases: TGTGCCAGCAGTGAAGGAGGCAACACCGGGGAGCTGTTTTTT.

The CDR3: CASSPDRGRLYGYTF. The CDR3 DNA is TGTGCCAGCAGTCCGGACAGGGGCCGTCTTTATGGCTACACCTTC. The chain joins TRBV2 to TRBJ1-2; 9 positions match TRBD1. This CDR3 is 15 amino acids long. The junction had 9 bases not matched to a gene; V was cut back by 5 bases and J by 5 bases. CDR1 SNHLY and CDR2 FYNNEI come from the germline V gene.

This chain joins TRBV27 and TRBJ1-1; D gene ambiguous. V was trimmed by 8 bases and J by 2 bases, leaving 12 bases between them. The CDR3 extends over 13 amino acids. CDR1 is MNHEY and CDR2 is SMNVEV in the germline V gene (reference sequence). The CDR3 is CASHPTGNTEAFF. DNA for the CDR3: TGTGCCAGCCATCCGACGGGAAACACTGAAGCTTTCTTT.

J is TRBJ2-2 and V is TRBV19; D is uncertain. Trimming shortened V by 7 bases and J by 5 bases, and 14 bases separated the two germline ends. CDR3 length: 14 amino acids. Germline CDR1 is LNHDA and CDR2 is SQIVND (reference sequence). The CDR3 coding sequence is TGTGCCAGTATCTCATTGGCGGTTACCGGGGAGCTGTTTTTT. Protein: CASISLAVTGELFF.

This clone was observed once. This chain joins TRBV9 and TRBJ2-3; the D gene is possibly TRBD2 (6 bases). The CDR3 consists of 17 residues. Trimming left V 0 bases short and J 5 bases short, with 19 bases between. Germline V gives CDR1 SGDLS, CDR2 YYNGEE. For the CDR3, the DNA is TGTGCCAGCAGCGTAGGGATCGGCTGGGGGGTGGGAGATACGCAGTATTTT. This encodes CASSVGIGWGVGDTQYF.

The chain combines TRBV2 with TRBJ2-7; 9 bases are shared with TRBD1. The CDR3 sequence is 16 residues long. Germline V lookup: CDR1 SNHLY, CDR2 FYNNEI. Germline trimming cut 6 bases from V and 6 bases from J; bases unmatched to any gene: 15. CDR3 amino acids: CASRRTSGTGFGEQYF. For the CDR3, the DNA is TGTGCCAGCAGACGAACGTCCGGGACAGGGTTCGGCGAGCAGTACTTC.

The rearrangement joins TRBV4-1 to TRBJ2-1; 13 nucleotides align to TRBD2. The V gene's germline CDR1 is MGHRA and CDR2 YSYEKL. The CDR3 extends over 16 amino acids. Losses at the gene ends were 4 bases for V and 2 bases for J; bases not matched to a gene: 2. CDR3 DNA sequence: TGCGCCAGCAGCCCCACTAGCGGGAGGGCCTACAATGAGCAGTTCTTC. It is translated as CASSPTSGRAYNEQFF.

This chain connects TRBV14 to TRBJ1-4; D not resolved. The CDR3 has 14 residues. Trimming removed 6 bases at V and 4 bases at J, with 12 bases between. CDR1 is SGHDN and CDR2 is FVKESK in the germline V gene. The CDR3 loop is CASSRETRNEKLFF. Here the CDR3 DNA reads TGTGCCAGCAGTCGGGAGACACGTAATGAAAAACTGTTTTTT.

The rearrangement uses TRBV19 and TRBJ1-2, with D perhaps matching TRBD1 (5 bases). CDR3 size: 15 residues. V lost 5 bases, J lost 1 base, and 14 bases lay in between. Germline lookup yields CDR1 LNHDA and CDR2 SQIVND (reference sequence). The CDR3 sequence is CASSVDLTDNYGYTF. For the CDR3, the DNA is TGTGCCAGTAGTGTCGACTTGACAGATAACTATGGCTACACCTTC. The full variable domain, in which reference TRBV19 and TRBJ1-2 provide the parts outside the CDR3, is DGGITQSPKYLFRKEGQNVTLSCEQNLNHDAMYWYRQDPGQGLRLIYYSQIVNDFQKGDIAEGYSVSREKKESFPLTVTSAQKNPTAFYLCASSVDLTDNYGYTFGSGTRLTVV.

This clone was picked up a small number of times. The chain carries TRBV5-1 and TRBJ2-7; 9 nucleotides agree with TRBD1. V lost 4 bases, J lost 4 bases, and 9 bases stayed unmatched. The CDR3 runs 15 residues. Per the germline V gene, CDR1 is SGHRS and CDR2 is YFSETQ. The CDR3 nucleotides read TGCGCCAGCAGCGCTAGAGGGACAGGGTTATACGAGCAGTACTTC. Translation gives CASSARGTGLYEQYF.

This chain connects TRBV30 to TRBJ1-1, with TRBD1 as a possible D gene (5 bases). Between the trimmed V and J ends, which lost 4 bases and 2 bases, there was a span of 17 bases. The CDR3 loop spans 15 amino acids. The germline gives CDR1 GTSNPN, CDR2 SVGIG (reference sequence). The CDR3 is CAWKGRASYNTEAFF. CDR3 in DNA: TGTGCCTGGAAGGGCAGGGCATCTTATAACACTGAAGCTTTCTTT.

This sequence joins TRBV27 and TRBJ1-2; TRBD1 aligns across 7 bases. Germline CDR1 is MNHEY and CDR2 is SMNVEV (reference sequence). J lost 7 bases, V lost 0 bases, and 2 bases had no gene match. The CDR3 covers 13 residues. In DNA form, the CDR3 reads TGTGCCAGCAGTTTATCCCGACAGGGTGGCTACACCTTC. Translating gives CASSLSRQGGYTF.

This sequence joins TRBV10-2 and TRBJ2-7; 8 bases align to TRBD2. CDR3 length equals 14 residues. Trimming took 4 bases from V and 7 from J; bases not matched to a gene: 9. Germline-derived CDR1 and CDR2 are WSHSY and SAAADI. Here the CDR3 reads CASSVLAAVGEQYF. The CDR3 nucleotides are TGCGCCAGCAGTGTACTAGCGGCCGTCGGAGAGCAGTACTTC.

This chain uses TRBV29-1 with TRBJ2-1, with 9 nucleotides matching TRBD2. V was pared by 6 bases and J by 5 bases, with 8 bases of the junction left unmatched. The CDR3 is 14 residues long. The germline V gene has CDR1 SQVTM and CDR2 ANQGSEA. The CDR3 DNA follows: TGCAGCGTCTTTCTAGCGGGACCCCACAATGAGCAGTTCTTC. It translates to CSVFLAGPHNEQFF.

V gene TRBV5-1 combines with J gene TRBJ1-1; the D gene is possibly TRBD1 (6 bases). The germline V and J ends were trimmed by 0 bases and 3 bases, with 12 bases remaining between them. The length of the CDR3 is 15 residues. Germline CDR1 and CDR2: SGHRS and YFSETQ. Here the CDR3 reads CASSLVIGGDTEAFF. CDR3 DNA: TGCGCCAGCAGCTTGGTTATAGGGGGGGACACTGAAGCTTTCTTT. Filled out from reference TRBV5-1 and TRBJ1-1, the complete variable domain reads KAGVTQTPRYLIKTRGQQVTLSCSPISGHRSVSWYQQTPGQGLQFLFEYFSETQRNKGNFPGRFSGRQFSNSRSEMNVSTLELGDSALYLCASSLVIGGDTEAFFGQGTRLTVV.

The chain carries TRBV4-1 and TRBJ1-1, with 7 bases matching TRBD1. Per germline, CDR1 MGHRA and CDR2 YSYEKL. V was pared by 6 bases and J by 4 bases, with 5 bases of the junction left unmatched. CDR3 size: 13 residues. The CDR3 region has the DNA TGCGCCAGCAGAGGGGGCGGGTCCACTGAAGCTTTCTTT. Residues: CASRGGGSTEAFF.

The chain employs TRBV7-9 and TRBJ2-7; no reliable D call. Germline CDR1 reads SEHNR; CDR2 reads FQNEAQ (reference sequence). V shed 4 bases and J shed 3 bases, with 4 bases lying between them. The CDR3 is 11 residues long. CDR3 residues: CASSSIYEQYF. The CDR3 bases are TGTGCCAGCAGCTCCATCTACGAGCAGTACTTC.

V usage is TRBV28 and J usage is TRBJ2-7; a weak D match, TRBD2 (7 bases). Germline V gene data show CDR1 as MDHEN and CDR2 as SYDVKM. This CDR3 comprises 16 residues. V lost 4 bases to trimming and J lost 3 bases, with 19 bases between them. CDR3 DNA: TGTGCCAGCAGTTCCCTGGGGGGGCGGGGCCGCTACGAGCAGTACTTC. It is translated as CASSSLGGRGRYEQYF.